In this sample, the clone carrying this TCR beta chain turned up many times. Its antigen is still unknown. Whoever was chosen for sequencing had shown CD8+CD57+ cell expansion by flow cytometry. A severe acquired aplastic anemia diagnosis applied to all patients. This specimen comes from a study of CD8+CD57+ T cells in acquired aplastic anemia. Overall study context: Recorded DNA amounts for sorted CD4+ and CD8+ cells had an average of approximately 3.2 ug. Study conclusions and caveats: Simpson's diversity of CD8+ cells was not significantly different in patients compared with controls. Patients and controls shared approximately 30 CD8+ CDR3 sequences.

Template material for TCR beta VDJ and CDR3 profiling consisted of genomic DNA. Each CDR3 protein gets one entry after TCRdb re-called the reads with MiXCR. The data hold about 470,000 distinct CDR3 sequences, with about a third observed a single time. This CDR3 is 15 amino acids long. The V segment lost 3 bases and the J segment 2 bases; nucleotides outside the gene matches: 7. Germline values: CDR1 LNHDA, CDR2 SQIVND (reference sequence). The sequence was collected from a human donor with aplastic anemia. Sequencing input: sorted CD4+, CD8+, or CD8+CD57+ T cells (not recorded which) from PBMCs. V is TRBV19 and J is TRBJ2-7, with TRBD1 matching 7 bases. The CDR3 nucleotides read TGTGCCAGTAGTATGTTTGGGACAGATCCCTACGAGCAGTACTTC. Its translation: CASSMFGTDPYEQYF.